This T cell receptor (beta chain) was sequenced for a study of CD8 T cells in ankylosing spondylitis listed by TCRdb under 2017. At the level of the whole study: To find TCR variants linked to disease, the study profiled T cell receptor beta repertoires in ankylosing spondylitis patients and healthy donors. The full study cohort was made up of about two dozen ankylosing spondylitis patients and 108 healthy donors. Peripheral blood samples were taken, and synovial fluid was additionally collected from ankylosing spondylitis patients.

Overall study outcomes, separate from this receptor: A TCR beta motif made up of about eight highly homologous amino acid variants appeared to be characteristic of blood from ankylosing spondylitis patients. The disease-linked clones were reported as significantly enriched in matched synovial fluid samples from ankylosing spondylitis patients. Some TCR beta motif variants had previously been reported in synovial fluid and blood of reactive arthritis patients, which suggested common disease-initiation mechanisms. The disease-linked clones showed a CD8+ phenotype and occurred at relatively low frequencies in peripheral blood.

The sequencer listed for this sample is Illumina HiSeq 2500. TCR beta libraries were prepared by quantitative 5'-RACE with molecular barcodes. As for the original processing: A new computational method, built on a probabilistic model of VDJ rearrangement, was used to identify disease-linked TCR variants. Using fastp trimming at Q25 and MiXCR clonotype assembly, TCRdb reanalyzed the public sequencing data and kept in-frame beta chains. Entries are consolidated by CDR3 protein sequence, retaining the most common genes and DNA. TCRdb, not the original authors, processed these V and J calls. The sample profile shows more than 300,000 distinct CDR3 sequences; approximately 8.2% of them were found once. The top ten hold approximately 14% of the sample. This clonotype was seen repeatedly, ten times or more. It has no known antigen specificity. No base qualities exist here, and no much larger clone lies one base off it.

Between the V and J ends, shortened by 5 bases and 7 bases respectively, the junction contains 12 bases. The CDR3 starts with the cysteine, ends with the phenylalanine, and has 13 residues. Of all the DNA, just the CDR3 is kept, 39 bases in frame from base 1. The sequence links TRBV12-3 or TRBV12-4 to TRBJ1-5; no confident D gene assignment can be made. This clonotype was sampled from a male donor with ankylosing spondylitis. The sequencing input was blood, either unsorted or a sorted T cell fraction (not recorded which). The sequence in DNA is TGTGCCAGCAGTCCCGGTCGCTTCCAGCCCCAGCATTTT. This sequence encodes CASSPGRFQPQHF.